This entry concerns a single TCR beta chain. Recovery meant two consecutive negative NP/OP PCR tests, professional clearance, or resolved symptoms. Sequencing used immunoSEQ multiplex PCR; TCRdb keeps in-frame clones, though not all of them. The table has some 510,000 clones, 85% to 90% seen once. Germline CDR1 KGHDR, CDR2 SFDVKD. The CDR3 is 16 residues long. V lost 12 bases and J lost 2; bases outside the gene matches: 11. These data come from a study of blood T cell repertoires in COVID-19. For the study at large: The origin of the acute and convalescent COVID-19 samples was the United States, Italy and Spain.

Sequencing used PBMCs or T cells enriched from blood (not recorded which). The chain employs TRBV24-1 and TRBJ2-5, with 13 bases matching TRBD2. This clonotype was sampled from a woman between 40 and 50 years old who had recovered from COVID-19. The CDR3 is CASQGTSGKEQETQYF. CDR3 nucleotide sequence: TGTGCCTCCCAAGGGACTAGCGGGAAGGAGCAAGAGACCCAGTACTTC.